The 3 T cell receptor beta chains in this list originate from one sample, sequenced in a study of cytomegalovirus exposure and HLA in healthy donors. 60 Vbeta and 13 Jbeta primers were used in PCR. Method: immunoSEQ multiplex PCR; TCRdb's copy keeps in-frame clones and lacks some. Here the sample spans 170,000 or so clones, around 86% being singletons. The source material was PBMCs. These receptors all come from a man between 45 and 60 years old in good health and CMV-seronegative.

J is TRBJ2-1 and V is TRBV20-1; D might be TRBD2 (6 bases). In germline, CDR1 is DFQATT, CDR2 SNEGSKA (reference sequence). The CDR3 has 11 amino acids. V lost 3 bases and J lost 9, with 9 bases in between. In DNA form, the CDR3 reads TGCAGTGCTAGCGGGAGCACTGAGCAGTTCTTC. This codes for CSASGSTEQFF.

This chain uses TRBV7-3 with TRBJ1-2, with TRBD1 matching over 10 bases. The CDR3 consists of 13 residues. Germline CDR1 is SGHTA and CDR2 is FQGTGA. The ends lost 2 bases at V and 6 bases at J; junction bases unmatched: 0. The CDR3 sequence is CASSLGTGDGYTF. The CDR3 DNA is TGTGCCAGCAGCTTAGGGACAGGGGATGGCTACACCTTC.

V usage is TRBV28 and J usage is TRBJ2-3; TRBD2 agrees at 9 bases. The CDR3 extends over 15 amino acids. With 5 bases clipped from V and 0 bases from J, the junction kept 3 bases outside the gene matches. Germline V CDR1 and CDR2: MDHEN, SYDVKM. CDR3 amino acids: CASSPAGGSTDTQYF. The CDR3, as DNA: TGTGCCAGCAGTCCCGCGGGAGGGAGCACAGATACGCAGTATTTT.